A single sample is the source of the 21 T cell receptor beta chains below, sequenced in a study of lymphopenia after photon versus proton radiotherapy. The data were produced by immunoSEQ multiplex PCR, yet TCRdb's version contains in-frame clones alone and is incomplete. The table has fewer than 7,500 clones, more than 85% seen once. The sequencing here drew on peripheral blood, taken from a patient treated with photon-based radiotherapy. The receptors shown here come from a woman in her fifties or sixties with cholangiocarcinoma.

The chain combines TRBV5-1 with TRBJ2-7, with TRBD2 as a possible D gene (5 bases). The CDR3 runs 14 residues. From germline, CDR1 is SGHRS and CDR2 YFSETQ. V shed 0 bases and J shed 6 bases, with 13 bases lying between them. CDR3 in amino acids: CASSLGSGWAEQYF. Here the CDR3 DNA reads TGCGCCAGCAGCTTGGGTTCGGGGTGGGCCGAGCAGTACTTC.

The V and J genes are TRBV7-2 and TRBJ1-5; D uncertain. The length of the CDR3 is 13 residues. The germline CDR1 and CDR2 sequences are SGHTA and FQGNSA. Deletions cut 8 bases from V and 4 bases from J, with 12 bases between. CDR3 residues: CASADRNNQPQHF. CDR3 DNA: TGTGCCAGCGCGGACCGGAATAATCAGCCCCAGCATTTT.

This chain joins TRBV5-1 and TRBJ2-6; no reliable D call. CDR1 and CDR2 (germline): SGHRS, YFSETQ. The CDR3 runs 15 residues. V lost 4 bases to trimming and J lost 0 bases, with 8 bases between them. CDR3 region: CASSLSVSGANVLTF. The CDR3 nucleotides are TGCGCCAGCAGCCTATCAGTCTCTGGGGCCAACGTCCTGACTTTC.

The chain links TRBV28 to TRBJ1-5, with unresolved D. CDR3 length equals 13 residues. In germline, CDR1 is MDHEN, CDR2 SYDVKM. Trimming removed 5 bases from V and 4 bases from J, with 9 bases in between. CDR3 nucleotides: TGTGCCAGCAGTCCCCGGACTAATCAGCCCCAGCATTTT. This encodes CASSPRTNQPQHF.

V and J are TRBV5-8 and TRBJ2-5; weak D call: TRBD2 (7 bases). V lost 4 bases and J lost 2, with 18 bases in between. This CDR3 contains 16 residues. In germline, CDR1 is SGHTS, CDR2 YDEGEE. The CDR3: CASSKGAGADQETQYF. DNA of the CDR3: TGTGCCAGCAGCAAAGGGGCGGGGGCAGATCAAGAGACCCAGTACTTC.

The rearrangement uses TRBV6-5 and TRBJ1-2; 7 nucleotides align to TRBD1. CDR1 is MNHEY, CDR2 SVGAGI, per germline. V lost 6 bases to trimming and J lost 6 bases; unmatched junction nucleotides: 4. The CDR3 runs to 12 residues. Here the CDR3 reads CASRGGANGYTF. Written as DNA, the CDR3 is TGTGCCAGCAGAGGGGGCGCGAATGGCTACACCTTC.

The rearrangement uses TRBV18 and TRBJ1-2; D perhaps matches TRBD1 (6 bases). This CDR3 has 15 residues. Germline values: CDR1 KGHSH, CDR2 LQKENI. V was shortened by 2 bases and J by 3 bases, with 13 bases between the two germline ends. CDR3 protein: CASSPVFGGDYGYTF. CDR3 nucleotides: TGTGCCAGCTCACCAGTTTTTGGGGGCGACTATGGCTACACCTTC.

The rearrangement joins TRBV7-2 to TRBJ1-2; 9 bases line up with TRBD1. The V and J ends lost 8 bases and 5 bases, in that order; junction bases with no gene match: 9. From germline, CDR1 is SGHTA and CDR2 FQGNSA. The CDR3 length is 14 residues. This chain's CDR3 is CASRSQGAGYGYTF. CDR3 bases: TGTGCCAGCCGATCACAGGGGGCAGGGTATGGCTACACCTTC.

The chain joins TRBV11-2 to TRBJ2-7, with TRBD1 matching over 8 bases. Germline values: CDR1 SGHAT, CDR2 FQNNGV. With 3 bases clipped from V and 0 bases from J, the junction kept 10 bases outside the gene matches. CDR3 length equals 17 residues. This CDR3 reads CASSLGEGTGLSYEQYF. As DNA, the CDR3 is TGTGCCAGCAGCTTGGGGGAAGGGACAGGCCTCTCCTACGAGCAGTACTTC.

The J gene is TRBJ2-3, the V gene TRBV10-1; either TRBD1 or TRBD2 may supply D (5 bases each). Germline assignment: CDR1 WNHNN and CDR2 SYGVQD (reference sequence). The CDR3 sequence is 15 residues long. Trimming stripped 4 bases from V and 0 bases from J, with 11 bases between. CDR3 sequence (DNA): TGCGCCAGCAGTGTAGGGAGACAGAGCACAGATACGCAGTATTTT. Translating gives CASSVGRQSTDTQYF.

The CDR3 region has the DNA TGTGCCAGCTCACAAGGGACAGGGATCAACTATGGCTACACCTTC. As protein: CASSQGTGINYGYTF. The chain carries TRBV18 and TRBJ1-2, with 9 bases identical to TRBD1. Germline assignment: CDR1 KGHSH and CDR2 LQKENI. V lost 4 bases to trimming and J lost 2 bases; unmatched junction nucleotides: 5. The CDR3 length is 15 residues.

Concerning this clone itself: The sample holds other DNA sequences that translate to the same CDR3. This chain uses TRBV11-2 with TRBJ1-2; 7 bases are a match to TRBD1. CDR1 SGHAT and CDR2 FQNNGV come from the germline V gene. V gave up 5 bases and J gave up 4 bases; unmatched junction bases: 10. The CDR3 consists of 15 residues. CDR3 coding DNA: TGTGCCAGCAGCCTGAGACAGGGATGGCTCTATGGCTACACCTTC. This translates into CASSLRQGWLYGYTF.

This clone was recorded once. The chain employs TRBV10-3 and TRBJ1-2; 7 bases line up with TRBD1. Per germline, CDR1 ENHRY and CDR2 SYGVKD. With V trimmed by 2 bases and J by 3 bases, 3 bases remained unmatched. The CDR3 length is 14 residues. CDR3 coding DNA: TGTGCCATCAGTGAGCAGACAGGGCACTATGGCTACACCTTC. It translates to CAISEQTGHYGYTF.

CDR3 in amino acids: CASSVGIAGDQETQYF. The CDR3 DNA is TGTGCCAGCAGCGTAGGGATAGCGGGGGACCAAGAGACCCAGTACTTC. The chain carries TRBV9 and TRBJ2-5; 9 bases map to TRBD2. From germline, CDR1 is SGDLS and CDR2 YYNGEE. This CDR3 is built from 16 residues. Germline trimming cut 0 bases from V and 0 bases from J; bases unmatched to any gene: 3.

This chain joins TRBV7-9 and TRBJ1-2; 9 positions agree with TRBD1. CDR1 and CDR2 from the germline V gene are SEHNR and FQNEAQ (reference sequence). The V segment lost 5 bases and the J segment 4 bases; nucleotides outside the gene matches: 11. This CDR3 is 16 amino acids long. In DNA, the CDR3 is TGTGCCAGCAGCGACTCGACAGGGGGAGCGATCTATGGCTACACCTTC. The encoded protein is CASSDSTGGAIYGYTF.

V and J are TRBV4-1 and TRBJ1-5; D remains unclear. This CDR3 region has 14 residues. Germline CDR1 is MGHRA and CDR2 is YSYEKL. V was cut by 0 bases and J by 7 bases, with 10 bases left in between. The CDR3 DNA reads as TGCGCCAGCAGCCAAGATCTGTTTGGGCAGCCCCAGCATTTT. Translating it yields CASSQDLFGQPQHF.

The V gene is TRBV6-1, the J gene TRBJ1-4; D call uncertain. Looked up from germline, CDR1 is MNHNS and CDR2 is SASEGT. Trimming took 8 bases from V and 3 from J, leaving 16 bases between them. The CDR3 length is 15 residues. DNA of the CDR3: TGTGCCAGCGTATCCAACAAGGGAGCTAATGAAAAACTGTTTTTT. Translating gives CASVSNKGANEKLFF.

The chain uses TRBV30 and TRBJ2-1; D might be TRBD1 (6 bases). V was shortened by 4 bases and J by 10 bases, with 17 bases between the two germline ends. The CDR3 spans 13 residues. Germline CDR1 is GTSNPN and CDR2 is SVGIG (reference sequence). In DNA form, the CDR3 reads TGTGCCTGGAAGGACAGCAGAACTGGGGAGCAGTTCTTC. Amino acid sequence: CAWKDSRTGEQFF.

V usage is TRBV6-1 and J usage is TRBJ1-6, with 7 bases that match TRBD1. The CDR3 sequence is 15 residues long. The V gene's germline CDR1 is MNHNS and CDR2 SASEGT. Trimming at V came to 7 bases and at J to 8 bases, leaving 11 bases not matched to a gene. The CDR3 DNA reads as TGTGCCAGCATTAGGGACAGTGGTTGGGATTCACCCCTCCACTTT. Encoded protein: CASIRDSGWDSPLHF.

Here the CDR3 reads CASSLATGVVTNEKLFF. Here the CDR3 DNA reads TGTGCCAGCAGCTTAGCAACCGGGGTAGTAACTAATGAAAAACTGTTTTTT. The chain uses TRBV7-9 and TRBJ1-4; D is uncertain. The CDR3 is made up of 17 amino acids. V dropped 0 bases and J dropped 1 base, with 12 bases sitting between them. The germline V gene encodes CDR1 SEHNR and CDR2 FQNEAQ (reference sequence).

The chain uses TRBV6-1 and TRBJ1-5; D might be TRBD1 (5 bases). Germline CDR1 and CDR2: MNHNS and SASEGT. The CDR3 spans 14 residues. The V gene lost 5 bases and the J gene lost 3 bases, with 11 bases spanning the gap. The CDR3 loop is CASSIWDHNQPQHF. The CDR3 DNA is TGTGCCAGCAGTATCTGGGACCACAATCAGCCCCAGCATTTT.